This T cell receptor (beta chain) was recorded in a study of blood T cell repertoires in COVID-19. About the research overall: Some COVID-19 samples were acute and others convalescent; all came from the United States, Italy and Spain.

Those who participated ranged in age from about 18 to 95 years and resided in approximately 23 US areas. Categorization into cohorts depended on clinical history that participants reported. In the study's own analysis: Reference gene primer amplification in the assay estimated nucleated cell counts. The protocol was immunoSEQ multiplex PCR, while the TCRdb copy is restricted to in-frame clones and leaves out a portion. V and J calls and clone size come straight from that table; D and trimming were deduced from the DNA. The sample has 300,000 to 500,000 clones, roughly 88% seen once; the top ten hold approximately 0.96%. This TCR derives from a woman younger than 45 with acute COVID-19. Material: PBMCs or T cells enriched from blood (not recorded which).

The CDR3 spells CASSIFSRTGANTEAFF. CDR3 coding DNA: TGTGCCAGTAGTATATTTAGCAGGACAGGGGCGAACACTGAAGCTTTCTTT. V usage is TRBV19 and J usage is TRBJ1-1; 9 nucleotides match TRBD1. Unmatched junction bases numbered 8, after V lost 2 bases and J lost 1 base. Germline V CDR1 and CDR2: LNHDA, SQIVND (reference sequence). The length of the CDR3 is 17 residues.